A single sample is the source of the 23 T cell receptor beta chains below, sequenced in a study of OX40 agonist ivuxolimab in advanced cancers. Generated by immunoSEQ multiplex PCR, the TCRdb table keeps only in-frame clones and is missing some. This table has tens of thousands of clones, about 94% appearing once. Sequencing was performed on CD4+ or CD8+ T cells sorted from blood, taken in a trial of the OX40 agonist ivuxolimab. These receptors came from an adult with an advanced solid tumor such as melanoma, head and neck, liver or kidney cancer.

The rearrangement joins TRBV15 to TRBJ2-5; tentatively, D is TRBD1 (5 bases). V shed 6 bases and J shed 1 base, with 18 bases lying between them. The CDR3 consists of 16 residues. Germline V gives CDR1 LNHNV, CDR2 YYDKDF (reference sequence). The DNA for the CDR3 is TGTGCCACCAGTTTGTTAGGGGTCATAGTCCAAGAGACCCAGTACTTC. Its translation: CATSLLGVIVQETQYF.

The CDR3 loop reads CASSVSGWVAGGSNEQFF. Written as DNA, the CDR3 is TGTGCCAGCAGCGTATCCGGTTGGGTAGCGGGAGGAAGCAATGAGCAGTTCTTC. This chain connects TRBV9 to TRBJ2-1; 10 bases fit TRBD2. The CDR3 totals 18 residues. V lost 1 base to trimming and J lost 6 bases; unmatched junction nucleotides: 13. The V gene's germline CDR1 is SGDLS and CDR2 YYNGEE.

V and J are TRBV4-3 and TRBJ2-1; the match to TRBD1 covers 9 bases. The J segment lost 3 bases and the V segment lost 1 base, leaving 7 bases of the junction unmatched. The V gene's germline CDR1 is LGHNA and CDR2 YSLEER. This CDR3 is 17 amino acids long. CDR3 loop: CASSQGLRGQGYNEQFF. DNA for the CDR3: TGCGCCAGCAGCCAAGGGCTCAGGGGACAGGGCTACAATGAGCAGTTCTTC.

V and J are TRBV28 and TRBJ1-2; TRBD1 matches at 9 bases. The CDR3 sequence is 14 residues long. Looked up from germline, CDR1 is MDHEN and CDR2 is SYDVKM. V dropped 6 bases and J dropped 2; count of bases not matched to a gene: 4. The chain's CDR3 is CASRYGQGNYGYTF. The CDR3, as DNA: TGTGCCAGCAGATATGGACAGGGGAACTATGGCTACACCTTC.

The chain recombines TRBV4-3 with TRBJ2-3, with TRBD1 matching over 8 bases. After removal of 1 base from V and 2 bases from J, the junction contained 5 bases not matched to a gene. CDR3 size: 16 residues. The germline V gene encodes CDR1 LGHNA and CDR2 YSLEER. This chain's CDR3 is CASSQGAGGPTDTQYF. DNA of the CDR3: TGCGCCAGCAGCCAAGGGGCAGGGGGCCCCACAGATACGCAGTATTTT.

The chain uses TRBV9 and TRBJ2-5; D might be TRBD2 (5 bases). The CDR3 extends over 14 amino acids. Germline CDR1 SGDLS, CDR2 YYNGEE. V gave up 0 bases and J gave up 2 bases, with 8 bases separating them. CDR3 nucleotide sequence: TGTGCCAGCAGCGTAGGGACGGGGCAAGAGACCCAGTACTTC. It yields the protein CASSVGTGQETQYF.

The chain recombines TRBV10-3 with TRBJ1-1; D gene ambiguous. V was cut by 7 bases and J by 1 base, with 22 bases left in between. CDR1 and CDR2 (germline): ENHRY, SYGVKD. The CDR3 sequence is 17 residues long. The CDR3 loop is CAIKPDGPLIKNTEAFF. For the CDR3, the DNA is TGTGCCATCAAACCTGACGGACCCCTTATAAAGAACACTGAAGCTTTCTTT.

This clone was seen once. CDR3 sequence reads: CAWSIPLAEQFF. CDR3 coding DNA: TGTGCCTGGAGTATTCCCCTCGCTGAGCAGTTCTTC. This chain links TRBV30 with TRBJ2-1, with no clear D. V gave up 2 bases and J gave up 9 bases, with 11 bases separating them. CDR1 GTSNPN and CDR2 SVGIG come from the germline V gene (reference sequence). This CDR3 has 12 residues.

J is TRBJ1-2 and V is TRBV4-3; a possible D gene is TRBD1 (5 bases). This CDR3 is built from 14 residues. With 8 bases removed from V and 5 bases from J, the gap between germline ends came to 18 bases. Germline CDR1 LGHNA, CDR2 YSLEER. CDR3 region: CASGFSGILYGYTF. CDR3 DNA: TGCGCCAGCGGATTTTCAGGGATTCTATATGGCTACACCTTC.

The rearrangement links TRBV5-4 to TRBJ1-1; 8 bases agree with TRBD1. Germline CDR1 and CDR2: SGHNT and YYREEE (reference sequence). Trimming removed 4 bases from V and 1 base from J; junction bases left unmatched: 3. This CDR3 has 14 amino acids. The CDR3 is CASSPGQGNTEAFF. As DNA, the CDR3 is TGTGCCAGCAGCCCCGGACAGGGGAACACTGAAGCTTTCTTT.

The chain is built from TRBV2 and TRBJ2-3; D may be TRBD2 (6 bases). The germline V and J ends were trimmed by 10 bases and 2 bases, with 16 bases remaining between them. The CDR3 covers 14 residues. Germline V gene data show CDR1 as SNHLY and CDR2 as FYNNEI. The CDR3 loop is CATGGAGFTDTQYF. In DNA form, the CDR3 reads TGTGCCACAGGTGGCGCGGGATTCACAGATACGCAGTATTTT. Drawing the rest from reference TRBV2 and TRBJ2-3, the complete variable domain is EPEVTQTPSHQVTQMGQEVILRCVPISNHLYFYWYRQILGQKVEFLVSFYNNEISEKSEIFDDQFSVERPDGSNFTLKIRSTKLEDSAMYFCATGGAGFTDTQYFGPGTRLTVL.

CDR3 nucleotide sequence: TGTGCCAGCAGTGAATTCCAGGGCCGCTACAATGAGCAGTTCTTC. Translating gives CASSEFQGRYNEQFF. The chain links TRBV2 to TRBJ2-1, with D possibly being TRBD1 (5 bases). Germline V gives CDR1 SNHLY, CDR2 FYNNEI. The V end was cut by 2 bases, the J end by 3 bases, with 11 bases between. This CDR3 region has 15 residues.

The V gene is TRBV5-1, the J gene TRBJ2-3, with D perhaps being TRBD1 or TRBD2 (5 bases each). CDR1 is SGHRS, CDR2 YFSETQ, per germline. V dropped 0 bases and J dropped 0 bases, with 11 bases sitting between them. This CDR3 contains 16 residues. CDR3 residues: CASSLAPGRSTDTQYF. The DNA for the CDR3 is TGCGCCAGCAGCTTGGCTCCGGGACGGAGCACAGATACGCAGTATTTT.

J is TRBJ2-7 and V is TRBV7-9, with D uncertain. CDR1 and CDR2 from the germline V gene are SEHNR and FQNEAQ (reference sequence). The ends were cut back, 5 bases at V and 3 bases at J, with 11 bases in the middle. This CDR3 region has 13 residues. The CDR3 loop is CASSLEGLYEQYF. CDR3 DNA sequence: TGTGCCAGCAGCCTCGAAGGCCTCTACGAGCAGTACTTC.

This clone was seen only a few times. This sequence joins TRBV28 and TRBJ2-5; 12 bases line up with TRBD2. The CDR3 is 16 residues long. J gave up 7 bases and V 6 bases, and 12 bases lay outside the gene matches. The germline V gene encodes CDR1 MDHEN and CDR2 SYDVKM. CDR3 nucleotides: TGTGCCAGCAGCGGACCGAGACTAGCGGGAGAGGGGACCCAGTACTTC. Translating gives CASSGPRLAGEGTQYF.

CDR3 sequence: CASSLSYEQYF. CDR3 nucleotides: TGTGCCAGCAGCTTATCCTACGAGCAGTACTTC. The V and J genes are TRBV13 and TRBJ2-7; D remains unclear. The CDR3 runs 11 residues. Germline V CDR1 and CDR2: PRHDT, FYEKMQ (reference sequence). V was cut by 2 bases and J by 1 base, with 0 bases left in between.

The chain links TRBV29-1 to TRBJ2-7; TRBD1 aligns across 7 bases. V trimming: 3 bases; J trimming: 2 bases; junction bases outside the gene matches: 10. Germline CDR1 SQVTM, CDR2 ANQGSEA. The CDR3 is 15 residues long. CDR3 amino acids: CSVESPGTETYEQYF. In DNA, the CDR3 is TGCAGCGTTGAGAGCCCCGGGACAGAAACCTACGAGCAGTACTTC.

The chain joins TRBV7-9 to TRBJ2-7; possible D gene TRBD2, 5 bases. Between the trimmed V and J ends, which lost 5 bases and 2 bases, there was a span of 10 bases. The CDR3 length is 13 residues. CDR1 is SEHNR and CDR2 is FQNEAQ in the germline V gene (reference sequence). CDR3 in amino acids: CASSPWETYEQYF. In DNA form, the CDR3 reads TGTGCCAGCAGCCCCTGGGAGACCTACGAGCAGTACTTC. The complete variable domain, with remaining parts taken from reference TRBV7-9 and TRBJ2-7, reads DTGVSQNPRHKITKRGQNVTFRCDPISEHNRLYWYRQTLGQGPEFLTYFQNEAQLEKSRLLSDRFSAERPKGSFSTLEIQRTEQGDSAMYLCASSPWETYEQYFGPGTRLTVT.

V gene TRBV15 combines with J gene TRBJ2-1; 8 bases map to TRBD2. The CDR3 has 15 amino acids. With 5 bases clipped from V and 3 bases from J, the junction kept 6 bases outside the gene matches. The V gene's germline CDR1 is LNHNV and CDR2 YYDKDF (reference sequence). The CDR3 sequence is CATSPSGTSYNEQFF. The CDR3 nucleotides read TGTGCCACCAGCCCCTCCGGGACTAGCTACAATGAGCAGTTCTTC.

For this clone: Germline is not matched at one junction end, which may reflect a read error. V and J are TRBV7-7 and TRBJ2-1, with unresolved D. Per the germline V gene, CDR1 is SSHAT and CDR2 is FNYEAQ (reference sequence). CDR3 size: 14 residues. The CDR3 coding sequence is TGTGCTAGCAGCTTAGATTTTGGTGGCGTGGAGCAGTTCTTC. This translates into CASSLDFGGVEQFF.

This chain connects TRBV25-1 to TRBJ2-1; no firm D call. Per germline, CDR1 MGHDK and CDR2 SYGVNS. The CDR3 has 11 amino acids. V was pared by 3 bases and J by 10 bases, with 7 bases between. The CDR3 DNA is TGTGCCAGCAGTGAGGTCTCAGAGCAGTTCTTC. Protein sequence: CASSEVSEQFF.

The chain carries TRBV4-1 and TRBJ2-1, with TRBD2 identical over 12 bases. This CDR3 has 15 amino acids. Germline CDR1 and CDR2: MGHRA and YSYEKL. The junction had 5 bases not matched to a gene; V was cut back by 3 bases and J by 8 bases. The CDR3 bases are TGCGCCAGCAGCCAGACTAGCGGGAGAGGTTATGAGCAGTTCTTC. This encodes CASSQTSGRGYEQFF.

CDR3 residues: CASSLAVGDNEQFF. In nucleotides, the CDR3 is TGTGCCAGCAGCTTAGCGGTGGGGGACAATGAGCAGTTCTTC. The V call is TRBV11-3, the J call TRBJ2-1, with D perhaps matching TRBD1 or TRBD2 (5 bases each). The germline V gene encodes CDR1 SGHNT and CDR2 YENEEA. Trimming stripped 1 base from V and 5 bases from J, with 9 bases between. The CDR3 totals 14 residues.